This T cell receptor beta chain was captured in a study of cytomegalovirus exposure and HLA in healthy donors. This PCR relied on a set of 60 Vbeta primers and 13 Jbeta primers. Profiling relied on immunoSEQ multiplex PCR, and the TCRdb table lists in-frame clones only, not all of them. The repertoire holds about 180,000 clones, 77% seen once, with about 1.5% in the top ten. V was cut by 5 bases and J by 5 bases, with 14 bases left in between. Germline V CDR1 and CDR2: SGHDT, YYEEEE. The CDR3 runs 14 residues. This clone was counted only a few times. V and J are TRBV5-6 and TRBJ2-1; possibly TRBD2 for D (5 bases). The origin of this receptor is a woman under 40 in good health and CMV-seropositive. The material sequenced was PBMCs. This CDR3 reads CASSGELQNNEQFF. CDR3 in DNA: TGTGCCAGCAGTGGGGAGCTACAGAACAATGAGCAGTTCTTC.